Below are 15 T cell receptor beta chains sequenced from a single sample in a study of cytomegalovirus exposure and HLA in healthy donors. A multiplex PCR was run with 60 Vbeta primers and 13 Jbeta primers. The assay was immunoSEQ multiplex PCR, and TCRdb's table has in-frame clones only and misses some. The sample carries about 190,000 clones, more than 70% recorded once. Sequenced input: PBMCs. These receptors originate from a middle-aged man in good health and CMV-seropositive.

The V call is TRBV6-5, the J call TRBJ1-1; D ambiguous. CDR1 is MNHEY, CDR2 SVGAGI, per germline. Trimming pared 2 bases from V and 2 bases from J, leaving 6 bases between. The CDR3 spans 13 residues. The CDR3 sequence is CASSYNRNTEAFF. CDR3 in DNA: TGTGCCAGCAGTTACAACAGAAACACTGAAGCTTTCTTT.

The genes are TRBV10-1 and TRBJ2-4; TRBD2 matches 11 bases. This CDR3 is built from 16 residues. Trimming at V came to 4 bases and at J to 7 bases, leaving 9 bases not matched to a gene. Germline CDR1 and CDR2: WNHNN and SYGVQD (reference sequence). The CDR3 nucleotides are TGCGCCAGCAGTGGGAATCTAGCGGGAGGCTATAACATTCAGTACTTC. This encodes CASSGNLAGGYNIQYF.

V and J are TRBV5-1 and TRBJ2-2; TRBD1 might be the D (6 bases). Per germline, CDR1 SGHRS and CDR2 YFSETQ. The CDR3 totals 14 residues. V was shortened by 4 bases and J by 6 bases, with 13 bases between the two germline ends. CDR3 protein: CASSHTRGPGELFF. The CDR3 DNA reads TGCGCCAGCAGCCATACCAGGGGCCCCGGGGAGCTGTTTTTT.

CDR3: CASSPWVAGWGNEQFF. The CDR3 region has the DNA TGTGCCAGCAGTCCCTGGGTAGCGGGATGGGGCAATGAGCAGTTCTTC. This rearrangement joins TRBV28 to TRBJ2-1; the match to TRBD2 covers 8 bases. This CDR3 has 16 amino acids. From germline, CDR1 is MDHEN and CDR2 SYDVKM. V gave up 5 bases and J gave up 6 bases; unmatched junction bases: 12. Based on the CDR3 plus reference TRBV28 and TRBJ2-1, the full variable domain is DVKVTQSSRYLVKRTGEKVFLECVQDMDHENMFWYRQDPGLGLRLIYFSYDVKMKEKGDIPEGYSVSREKKERFSLILESASTNQTSMYLCASSPWVAGWGNEQFFGPGTRLTVL.

The CDR3 DNA reads as TGTGCCAGCAGTCTTAACAGGGGGCTTAACTATGGCTACACCTTC. This encodes CASSLNRGLNYGYTF. The chain combines TRBV6-5 with TRBJ1-2, with 9 bases identical to TRBD1. J was trimmed by 1 base and V by 5 bases; bases with no gene match: 5. This CDR3 has 15 residues. The V gene's germline CDR1 is MNHEY and CDR2 SVGAGI.

This sequence joins TRBV2 and TRBJ2-1, with 8 nucleotides matching TRBD2. Germline V gene data show CDR1 as SNHLY and CDR2 as FYNNEI. This CDR3 comprises 16 residues. The V and J ends lost 2 bases and 0 bases, in that order; junction bases with no gene match: 3. The CDR3 coding sequence is TGTGCCAGCAGTGAATTAGCGGGGTCCTCCTACAATGAGCAGTTCTTC. Residues: CASSELAGSSYNEQFF.

This chain connects TRBV14 to TRBJ2-3, with D possibly TRBD1 on 6 matching bases. This CDR3 contains 16 residues. Germline V gene lookup returns CDR1 SGHDN and CDR2 FVKESK. Trimming removed 0 bases at V and 3 bases at J, with 13 bases between. CDR3 sequence: CASSQDQGRGTDTQYF. Here the CDR3 DNA reads TGTGCCAGCAGCCAAGATCAAGGCAGGGGAACAGATACGCAGTATTTT.

This clone appeared a few times. The chain employs TRBV6-1 and TRBJ2-7, with unresolved D. The CDR3 has 11 amino acids. In germline, CDR1 is MNHNS, CDR2 SASEGT. V lost 3 bases and J lost 3, with 3 bases in between. CDR3 region: CASSDYYEQYF. The CDR3, as DNA: TGTGCCAGCAGTGATTACTACGAGCAGTACTTC.

The V gene is TRBV27, the J gene TRBJ2-7; D is perhaps TRBD2 (6 bases). This CDR3 spans 15 amino acids. CDR1 and CDR2 (germline): MNHEY, SMNVEV (reference sequence). V lost 0 bases and J 2 bases, leaving 11 bases between the germline ends. Here the CDR3 reads CASSLSVGGAYEQYF. In DNA, the CDR3 is TGTGCCAGCAGTTTATCGGTAGGCGGGGCCTACGAGCAGTACTTC.

The chain joins TRBV6-1 to TRBJ1-1; perhaps TRBD1 as D (5 bases). This CDR3 has 17 amino acids. Trimming took 1 base from V and 0 from J, leaving 15 bases between them. The germline V gene encodes CDR1 MNHNS and CDR2 SASEGT. CDR3 amino acids: CASSEGRGGRLNTEAFF. CDR3 nucleotides: TGTGCCAGCAGTGAAGGGCGGGGCGGCAGACTGAACACTGAAGCTTTCTTT.

The CDR3 loop reads CSVTRGKGYEQYF. CDR3 in DNA: TGCAGCGTTACAAGGGGGAAAGGATACGAGCAGTACTTC. The V and J genes are TRBV29-1 and TRBJ2-7; D perhaps matches TRBD1 (6 bases). This CDR3 region has 13 residues. V shed 5 bases and J shed 4 bases, with 15 bases lying between them. Germline values: CDR1 SQVTM, CDR2 ANQGSEA.

V gene TRBV6-5 combines with J gene TRBJ1-2, with TRBD1 as a possible D gene (5 bases). Germline CDR1 and CDR2: MNHEY and SVGAGI. Trimming removed 4 bases from V and 4 bases from J, with 7 bases in between. This CDR3 is built from 12 residues. CDR3 in amino acids: CASSWQGYGYTF. CDR3 nucleotides: TGTGCCAGCAGTTGGCAGGGCTATGGCTACACCTTC.

The rearrangement links TRBV30 to TRBJ1-3; 8 bases map to TRBD1. Germline CDR1 and CDR2: GTSNPN and SVGIG (reference sequence). Trimming took 2 bases from V and 1 from J; bases not matched to a gene: 10. This CDR3 region has 17 residues. The DNA of the CDR3 is TGTGCCTGGAGTAAGTCGGGCAGGGGGCGTTCTGGAAACACCATATATTTT. It encodes CAWSKSGRGRSGNTIYF.

The table lists this clone with a count of one. The rearrangement links TRBV6-4 to TRBJ2-2; 7 nucleotides line up with TRBD1. V lost 6 bases and J lost 6; bases outside the gene matches: 7. The CDR3 extends over 14 amino acids. Germline CDR1 and CDR2: MRHNA and SNTAGT. CDR3: CASSAQGPAGELFF. CDR3 sequence (DNA): TGTGCCAGCAGCGCACAGGGGCCGGCCGGGGAGCTGTTTTTT.

This clone was counted only a few times. The chain employs TRBV5-1 and TRBJ1-5; unclear D gene. Germline V CDR1 and CDR2: SGHRS, YFSETQ. Trimming pared 4 bases from V and 5 bases from J, leaving 13 bases between. The CDR3 loop spans 14 amino acids. Written as DNA, the CDR3 is TGCGCCAGCAGCCCCGGAGCCGACGATCAGCCCCAGCATTTT. This codes for CASSPGADDQPQHF.